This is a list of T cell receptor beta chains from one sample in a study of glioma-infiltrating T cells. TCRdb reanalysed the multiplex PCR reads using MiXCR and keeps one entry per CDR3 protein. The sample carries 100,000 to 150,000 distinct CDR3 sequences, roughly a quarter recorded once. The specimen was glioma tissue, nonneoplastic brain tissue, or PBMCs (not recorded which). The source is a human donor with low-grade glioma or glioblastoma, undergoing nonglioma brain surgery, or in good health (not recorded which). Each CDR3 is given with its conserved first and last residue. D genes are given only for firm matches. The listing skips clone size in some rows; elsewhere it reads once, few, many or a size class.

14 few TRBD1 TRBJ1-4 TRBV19 CATRLGGQGEKLFF TGTGCCACGAGACTGGGTGGACAGGGGGAAAAACTGTTTTTT
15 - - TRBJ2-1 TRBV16 CASSQSVQGWDEQFF TGTGCCAGCAGCCAATCGGTACAGGGTTGGGATGAGCAGTTCTTC
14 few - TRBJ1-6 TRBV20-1 CSALDVSYNSPLHF TGCAGTGCTTTGGACGTCTCCTATAATTCACCCCTCCACTTT
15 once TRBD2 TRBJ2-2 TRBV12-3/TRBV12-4 CASKNSGANTGELFF TGTGCCAGCAAGAATAGCGGGGCGAACACCGGGGAGCTGTTTTTT
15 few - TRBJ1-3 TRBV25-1 CASSEAGRSGNTIYF TGTGCCAGCAGCGAGGCGGGGCGCTCTGGAAACACCATATATTTT
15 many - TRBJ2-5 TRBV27 CASSSSTILWETQYF TGTGCCAGCAGTTCATCGACTATCCTGTGGGAGACCCAGTACTTC
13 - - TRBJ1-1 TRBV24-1 CATSAGLNTEAFF TGTGCCACCAGTGCTGGGTTGAACACTGAAGCTTTCTTT
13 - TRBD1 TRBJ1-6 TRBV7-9 CASSLTGASPLHF TGTGCCAGCAGCTTGACAGGGGCCTCACCCCTCCACTTT
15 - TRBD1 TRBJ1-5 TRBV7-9 CASSLGTGGHQPQHF TGTGCCAGCAGCTTAGGGACAGGGGGACATCAGCCCCAGCATTTT
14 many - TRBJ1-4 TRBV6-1 CASKFRQGNEKLFF TGTGCCAGCAAGTTCCGGCAGGGGAATGAAAAACTGTTTTTT
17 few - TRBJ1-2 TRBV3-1 CASSQDPRLPDDYGYTF TGTGCCAGCAGCCAAGATCCCCGCTTGCCAGACGACTATGGCTACACCTTC
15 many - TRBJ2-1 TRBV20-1 CSARLGAASYNEQFF TGCAGTGCTAGACTGGGGGCAGCATCCTACAATGAGCAGTTCTTC
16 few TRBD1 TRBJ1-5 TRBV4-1 CASSQLPGQGHQPQHF TGCGCCAGCAGCCAACTACCGGGACAGGGCCATCAGCCCCAGCATTTT
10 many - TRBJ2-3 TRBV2 CATIKDTQYF TGTGCCACCATCAAAGATACGCAGTATTTT
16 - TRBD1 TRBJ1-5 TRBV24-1 CATSDPGTDSNQPQHF TGTGCCACCAGTGACCCCGGGACAGATAGCAATCAGCCCCAGCATTTT
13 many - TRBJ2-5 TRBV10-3 CAISEPGKETQYF TGTGCCATCAGTGAGCCAGGAAAAGAGACCCAGTACTTC
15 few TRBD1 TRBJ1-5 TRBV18 CASSPPDRDDQPQHF TGTGCCAGCTCACCACCTGACAGGGATGATCAGCCCCAGCATTTT
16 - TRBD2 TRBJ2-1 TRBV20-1 CSAPGLAGGGFNEQFF TGCAGTGCTCCGGGACTAGCGGGGGGCGGATTCAATGAGCAGTTCTTC
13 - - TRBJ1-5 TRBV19 CASSFDRNQPQHF TGTGCCAGTAGTTTCGACAGGAATCAGCCCCAGCATTTT
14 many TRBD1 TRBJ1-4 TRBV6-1 CASRPGTAREKLFF TGTGCCAGCAGGCCCGGGACAGCCCGGGAAAAACTGTTTTTT
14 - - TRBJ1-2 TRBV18 CASSPGQANYGYTF TGTGCCAGCTCCCCGGGGCAGGCAAACTATGGCTACACCTTC
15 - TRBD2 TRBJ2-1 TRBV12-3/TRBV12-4 CASSRRGGANNEQFF TGTGCCAGCAGCCGTCGCGGGGGGGCGAACAATGAGCAGTTCTTC
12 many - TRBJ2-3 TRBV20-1 CSARWDGDTQYF TGCAGTGCTAGGTGGGATGGAGATACGCAGTATTTT
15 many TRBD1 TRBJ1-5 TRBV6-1 CASLTLAGGAEPQHF TGTGCCAGCCTAACCTTGGCAGGGGGCGCAGAGCCCCAGCATTTT
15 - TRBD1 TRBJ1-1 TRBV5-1 CASSSPTGMNTEVFF TGCGCCAGCAGCTCGCCGACAGGGATGAACACTGAAGTTTTCTTT
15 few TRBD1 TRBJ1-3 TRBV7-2 CASSRNTGAGNTIYF TGTGCCAGCAGCAGAAACACAGGGGCTGGAAACACCATATATTTT
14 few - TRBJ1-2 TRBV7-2 CASSPQTVNYGYTF TGTGCCAGCAGTCCCCAGACGGTGAACTATGGCTACACCTTC
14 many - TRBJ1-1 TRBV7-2 CASSSGFMNTEAFF TGTGCCAGCAGCTCAGGGTTCATGAACACTGAAGCTTTCTTT
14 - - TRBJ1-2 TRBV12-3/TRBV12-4 CASSYDGTSRGYTF TGTGCCAGCAGTTACGACGGCACCTCGCGTGGCTACACCTTC
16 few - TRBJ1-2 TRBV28 CASSFPRVGANYGYTF TGTGCCAGCAGTTTCCCCAGGGTGGGTGCTAACTATGGCTACACCTTC
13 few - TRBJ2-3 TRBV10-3 CAIGPSSTDTQYF TGTGCCATCGGCCCTTCAAGCACAGATACGCAGTATTTT
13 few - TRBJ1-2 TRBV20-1 CSAREGTNYGYTF TGCAGTGCTAGAGAGGGGACCAACTATGGCTACACCTTC
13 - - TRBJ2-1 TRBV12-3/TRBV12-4 CASSPRLGFAQFF TGTGCCAGCAGTCCCCGATTGGGGTTTGCGCAGTTCTTC
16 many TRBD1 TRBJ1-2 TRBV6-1 CASSERTGGSIYGYTF TGTGCCAGCAGTGAACGAACAGGGGGCAGCATCTATGGCTACACCTTC
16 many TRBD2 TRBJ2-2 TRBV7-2 CASSRQALAGDGELFF TGTGCCAGCAGCCGACAAGCGCTAGCGGGGGATGGGGAGCTGTTTTTT
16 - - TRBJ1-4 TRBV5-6 CTSSLGSATYNEKLFF TGTACCAGCAGCTTGGGGTCCGCGACCTATAATGAAAAACTGTTTTTT
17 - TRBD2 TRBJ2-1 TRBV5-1 CASSLLAGSRTGNEQFF TGCGCCAGCAGCTTGTTAGCGGGGTCCCGGACGGGGAATGAGCAGTTCTTC
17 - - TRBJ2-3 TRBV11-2 CASSSRLTSPDLDTQYF TGTGCCAGCAGCTCCCGGCTCACTAGCCCGGACTTAGATACGCAGTATTTT
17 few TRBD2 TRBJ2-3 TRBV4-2 CASSQVLAGGPGDTQYF TGTGCCAGCAGCCAAGTTCTAGCGGGGGGGCCTGGGGATACGCAGTATTTT
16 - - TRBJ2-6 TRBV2 CASRGGSISGANVLTF TGTGCCAGCAGGGGGGGCTCGATATCGGGGGCCAACGTCCTGACTTTC